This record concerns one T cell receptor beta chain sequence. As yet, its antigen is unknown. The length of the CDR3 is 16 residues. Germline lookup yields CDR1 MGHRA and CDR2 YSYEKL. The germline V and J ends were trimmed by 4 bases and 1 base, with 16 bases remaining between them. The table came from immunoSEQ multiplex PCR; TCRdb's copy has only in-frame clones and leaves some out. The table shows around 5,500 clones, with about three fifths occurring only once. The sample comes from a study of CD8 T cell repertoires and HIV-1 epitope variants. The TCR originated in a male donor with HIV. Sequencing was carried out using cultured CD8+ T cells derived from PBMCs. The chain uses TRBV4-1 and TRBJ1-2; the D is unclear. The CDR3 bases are TGCGCCAGCAGCCCCACAACGGGCGGTATTAACTATGGCTACACCTTC. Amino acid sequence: CASSPTTGGINYGYTF.